The next 17 T cell receptor beta chains were all read from a single sample in a study of blood T cell repertoires in COVID-19. TCRdb's copy holds only in-frame clones and misses some; the assay was immunoSEQ multiplex PCR. The sample records 53,000 or so clones, around 80% being singletons. The specimen was peripheral blood. These receptors originate from a man in his 60s with acute or convalescent COVID-19.

This chain connects TRBV28 to TRBJ1-1, with D unclear. V lost 3 bases, J lost 1 base, and 6 bases lay in between. The germline CDR1 and CDR2 sequences are MDHEN and SYDVKM. This CDR3 region has 13 residues. This CDR3 is CASSFRANTEAFF. In DNA form, the CDR3 reads TGTGCCAGCAGTTTTCGAGCGAACACTGAAGCTTTCTTT.

This chain connects TRBV5-5 to TRBJ1-5; the D is unclear. The germline V gene has CDR1 SGHKS and CDR2 YYEKEE (reference sequence). The CDR3 contains 13 residues. V lost 1 base to trimming and J lost 3 bases, with 5 bases between them. CDR3 nucleotides: TGTGCCAGCAGCTTGTATATCAATCAGCCCCAGCATTTT. This sequence encodes CASSLYINQPQHF.

The rearrangement links TRBV5-6 to TRBJ1-2, with D perhaps TRBD1 (5 bases). CDR3 size: 13 residues. Trimming pared 3 bases from V and 6 bases from J, leaving 12 bases between. CDR1 and CDR2 (germline): SGHDT, YYEEEE. The CDR3 sequence is CASSSGTGDGYTF. CDR3 DNA: TGTGCCAGCAGCTCCGGAACGGGGGATGGCTACACCTTC. Full variable domain (missing parts from reference TRBV5-6 and TRBJ1-2): DAGVTQSPTHLIKTRGQQVTLRCSPKSGHDTVSWYQQALGQGPQFIFQYYEEEERQRGNFPDRFSGHQFPNYSSELNVNALLLGDSALYLCASSSGTGDGYTFGSGTRLTVV.

The V call is TRBV9, the J call TRBJ2-7; 9 nucleotides align to TRBD2. The CDR3 contains 18 residues. The ends lost 0 bases at V and 2 bases at J; junction bases unmatched: 12. Looked up from germline, CDR1 is SGDLS and CDR2 is YYNGEE. DNA for the CDR3: TGTGCCAGCAGCGTAGTAGGATCGGGGCGGGAGGGCCCCTACGAGCAGTACTTC. Amino acid sequence: CASSVVGSGREGPYEQYF.

This clone was observed a single time. V and J are TRBV5-4 and TRBJ2-6, with unresolved D. This CDR3 has 16 amino acids. The V and J ends lost 0 bases and 3 bases respectively, with 10 bases between them. CDR1 is SGHNT, CDR2 YYREEE, per germline (reference sequence). Written as DNA, the CDR3 is TGTGCCAGCAGCTTGGGGCTAGTCTTTGGGGCCAACGTCCTGACTTTC. Its translation: CASSLGLVFGANVLTF. The full variable domain, with the rest looked up from reference TRBV5-4 and TRBJ2-6, is ETGVTQSPTHLIKTRGQQVTLRCSSQSGHNTVSWYQQALGQGPQFIFQYYREEENGRGNFPPRFSGLQFPNYSSELNVNALELDDSALYLCASSLGLVFGANVLTFGAGSRLTVL.

This chain uses TRBV27 with TRBJ2-5; no clear D. Germline CDR1 reads MNHEY; CDR2 reads SMNVEV (reference sequence). This CDR3 has 13 amino acids. Trimming left V 4 bases short and J 5 bases short, with 11 bases between. The CDR3 region is CASSSWIGETQYF. In DNA form, the CDR3 reads TGTGCCAGCAGTTCCTGGATCGGGGAGACCCAGTACTTC.

This chain connects TRBV3-1 (or the pseudogene TRBV3-2) to TRBJ2-1, with 13 positions matching TRBD2. The CDR3 is 20 residues long. The trim removed 0 bases at V and 3 bases at J, leaving 11 bases unmatched. The germline CDR1 and CDR2 sequences are LGHDT and YNNKEL (reference sequence). The CDR3 DNA reads as TGTGCCAGCAGCCAAGAATTGGGCGAGAGACTAGCGGGAGGCTACAATGAGCAGTTCTTC. Its translation: CASSQELGERLAGGYNEQFF.

This rearrangement joins TRBV10-2 to TRBJ2-7; TRBD1 might be the D (5 bases). The ends were cut back, 3 bases at V and 4 bases at J, with 16 bases in the middle. Germline V CDR1 and CDR2: WSHSY, SAAADI. CDR3 length: 15 residues. DNA for the CDR3: TGCGCCAGCAGTGAAATGTCAGGGATGGGTTACGAGCAGTACTTC. The encoded protein is CASSEMSGMGYEQYF.

The CDR3 DNA is TGCGCCAGCAGCCAAGCAGGGGCCCGGAACACTGAAGCTTTCTTT. It yields the protein CASSQAGARNTEAFF. The rearrangement joins TRBV4-1 to TRBJ1-1; a weak D match, TRBD1 (6 bases). This CDR3 contains 15 residues. Germline loops: CDR1 MGHRA, CDR2 YSYEKL. V was cut by 1 base and J by 1 base, with 10 bases left in between.

V and J are TRBV19 and TRBJ1-6, with 8 nucleotides matching TRBD1. This CDR3 has 15 residues. Trimming cost V 3 bases and J 9 bases; bases outside gene matches: 7. Per germline, CDR1 LNHDA and CDR2 SQIVND (reference sequence). CDR3 in DNA: TGTGCCAGTAGTATCGACAGGGGATTCGGTTCACCCCTCCACTTT. It is translated as CASSIDRGFGSPLHF.

V is TRBV30 and J is TRBJ1-2, with 7 bases that match TRBD1. The CDR3 totals 15 residues. Trimming at V came to 5 bases and at J to 2 bases, leaving 11 bases not matched to a gene. Germline values: CDR1 GTSNPN, CDR2 SVGIG (reference sequence). The CDR3 DNA is TGTGCCTGGTGGAGGAGGGGACAGATGAACTATGGCTACACCTTC. This encodes CAWWRRGQMNYGYTF.

This clone was seen just once. This chain joins TRBV24-1 and TRBJ1-5; 10 bases are shared with TRBD1. The CDR3 loop spans 16 amino acids. V lost 3 bases and J lost 3; bases outside the gene matches: 4. Germline V lookup: CDR1 KGHDR, CDR2 SFDVKD. CDR3 bases: TGTGCCACCAGTGATCCCGGGACAGGGGACAATCAGCCCCAGCATTTT. Translated: CATSDPGTGDNQPQHF.

V usage is TRBV7-9 and J usage is TRBJ2-2; TRBD1 matches at 7 bases. The CDR3 extends over 19 amino acids. Trimming at V came to 4 bases and at J to 4 bases, leaving 18 bases not matched to a gene. Looked up from germline, CDR1 is SEHNR and CDR2 is FQNEAQ (reference sequence). DNA of the CDR3: TGTGCCAGCAGCTCAATAGTATCCCGGGACAGCCAAAGCACCGGGGAGCTGTTTTTT. Protein product: CASSSIVSRDSQSTGELFF.

As to this clone: Mismatch with germline at one junction end may stem from a read error. CDR3 nucleotide sequence: TGCGCCAGCACCTTGACAGGACCATACACTGAAGCTTTCTTT. This gives the protein CASTLTGPYTEAFF. The chain is built from TRBV5-1 and TRBJ1-1, with a possible D match to TRBD1 (6 bases). The CDR3 has 14 amino acids. Germline assignment: CDR1 SGHRS and CDR2 YFSETQ.

This sequence joins TRBV7-2 and TRBJ1-5; D is undetermined. This CDR3 contains 13 residues. The V and J ends lost 2 bases and 3 bases respectively, with 5 bases between them. Germline values: CDR1 SGHTA, CDR2 FQGNSA. CDR3 coding DNA: TGTGCCAGCAGCTTAAGCCTCAATCAGCCCCAGCATTTT. Translated: CASSLSLNQPQHF.

This chain connects TRBV9 to TRBJ1-1; D remains ambiguous. V was trimmed by 0 bases and J by 1 base, leaving 4 bases between them. The CDR3 loop spans 13 amino acids. CDR1 SGDLS and CDR2 YYNGEE come from the germline V gene. Here the CDR3 DNA reads TGTGCCAGCAGCGTAGCTTGGAACACTGAAGCTTTCTTT. Translation: CASSVAWNTEAFF.

With regard to this clone: Relative to the germline gene, one junction end is altered; a read error may explain this. This chain connects TRBV7-2 to TRBJ2-7; TRBD2 matches 10 bases. CDR3 length equals 18 residues. CDR1 SGHTA and CDR2 FQGNSA come from the germline V gene. CDR3 loop: CASSPRQGPGLAHYGQYF. The DNA for the CDR3 is TGTGCCAGCAGCCCGAGACAGGGACCGGGACTAGCGCACTACGGGCAGTACTTC.